Each of the 14 T cell receptor beta chains below was sequenced from the same sample in a study of T cells in Graves' hyperthyroidism and ophthalmopathy (dated by TCRdb to between 2018 and 2020). Receptors were amplified or captured by multiplex PCR. Sequenced on an Illumina HiSeq 2000. Amplification of TCR beta CDR3 regions was carried out from RNA transcripts. For the first round of RT-PCR on the TCR CDR3, the HTBI primer set was used together with the Qiagen OneStep RT-PCR kit. The raw public reads went through TCRdb reprocessing: fastp at Q25, MiXCR clone calling, in-frame beta chains kept. Rows are combined by CDR3 protein, so each entry shows the most common genes and DNA. Counted in this sample were under 350,000 distinct CDR3 sequences; over 15% of them appeared once. The ten most abundant clones make up under 55% of the sample. The sample was blood. These receptors were collected from a woman between 45 and 65 years old with Graves' hyperthyroidism.

The V call is TRBV4-1, the J call TRBJ1-4, with D hard to call. The CDR3 has 14 amino acids. Trimming pared 1 base from V and 6 bases from J, leaving 9 bases between. Germline CDR1 and CDR2: MGHRA and YSYEKL. CDR3 protein: CASSQAWRDEKLFF. The CDR3 DNA follows: TGCGCCAGCAGCCAAGCCTGGCGGGATGAAAAACTGTTTTTT.

This clonotype was picked up many times. The rearrangement links TRBV12-3 or TRBV12-4 to TRBJ1-1, with D unclear. The CDR3 is 13 amino acids. Trimming stripped 6 bases from V and 4 bases from J, with 12 bases between. The CDR3 region has the DNA TGTGCCAGCAGCCCGGCCGGGAGCACTGAAGCTTTCTTT. It encodes CASSPAGSTEAFF.

About this clonotype: A read error is possible here, since a much larger clone lies one base away. The gene calls are TRBV4-2 and TRBJ2-7; 7 bases match TRBD2. V dropped 1 base and J dropped 0; count of bases not matched to a gene: 0. CDR1 and CDR2 (germline): LGHNA, YNFKEQ. CDR3 length: 14 residues. The CDR3 protein is CASSQASGSYEQYF. The DNA for the CDR3 is TGTGCCAGCAGCCAAGCTAGCGGCTCCTACGAGCAGTACTTC.

In this sample, this clonotype turned up many times. The V call is TRBV5-1, the J call TRBJ1-1, with D perhaps matching TRBD1 (6 bases). Germline lookup yields CDR1 SGHRS and CDR2 YFSETQ. V was clipped by 1 base and J by 11 bases, with 18 bases between them. This CDR3 has 14 amino acids. The CDR3 is CASSLLGQPVDAFF. The CDR3 DNA is TGCGCCAGCAGCTTGCTAGGACAGCCGGTGGACGCTTTCTTT.

This clonotype was found many times. The genes are TRBV7-8 and TRBJ2-2, with D perhaps matching TRBD1 or TRBD2 (6 bases each). V was shortened by 2 bases and J by 5 bases, with 15 bases between the two germline ends. CDR3 size: 16 residues. The germline V gene has CDR1 SGHVS and CDR2 FQNEAQ. CDR3 DNA sequence: TGTGCCAGCAGCTTAATGGGGGGCTCATCAACCGGGGAGCTGTTTTTT. It is translated as CASSLMGGSSTGELFF. Filled out from reference TRBV7-8 and TRBJ2-2, the complete variable domain reads GAGVSQSPRYKVAKRGQDVALRCDPISGHVSLFWYQQALGQGPEFLTYFQNEAQLDKSGLPSDRFFAERPEGSVSTLKIQRTQQEDSAVYLCASSLMGGSSTGELFFGEGSRLTVL.

The rearrangement joins TRBV7-9 to TRBJ2-5; 9 bases map to TRBD2. Losses at the gene ends were 5 bases for V and 0 bases for J; bases not matched to a gene: 7. CDR1 and CDR2 (germline): SEHNR, FQNEAQ (reference sequence). CDR3 length equals 16 residues. The CDR3 bases are TGTGCCAGCAGCGAGTGGACTAGCGAGTACCAAGAGACCCAGTACTTC. Encoded protein: CASSEWTSEYQETQYF.

A few counts support this clonotype. The CDR3 reads CASRRESSYNEQFF. The CDR3, as DNA: TGTGCCAGCAGGCGGGAAAGCTCCTACAATGAGCAGTTCTTC. The V call is TRBV11-2, the J call TRBJ2-1; tentative D call: TRBD2 (6 bases). The CDR3 has 14 residues. The germline gives CDR1 SGHAT, CDR2 FQNNGV. V was shortened by 6 bases and J by 0 bases, with 9 bases between the two germline ends. The full variable domain, in which reference TRBV11-2 and TRBJ2-1 provide the parts outside the CDR3, is EAGVAQSPRYKIIEKRQSVAFWCNPISGHATLYWYQQILGQGPKLLIQFQNNGVVDDSQLPKDRFSAERLKGVDSTLKIQPAKLEDSAVYLCASRRESSYNEQFFGPGTRLTVL.

At least ten counts were recorded for this clonotype. The CDR3 is CASSLEGSGADTQYF. In DNA, the CDR3 is TGCGCCAGCAGCTTGGAAGGGAGCGGTGCAGATACGCAGTATTTT. The rearrangement uses TRBV5-1 and TRBJ2-3; possible D gene TRBD2, 5 bases. Germline V CDR1 and CDR2: SGHRS, YFSETQ. This CDR3 region has 15 residues. Trimming removed 0 bases from V and 4 bases from J, with 12 bases in between.

This clonotype was found many times. For the CDR3, the DNA is TGTGCCAGCAGCCGGGGACCCCCCAAATCTAGCACAGATACGCAGTATTTT. Protein: CASSRGPPKSSTDTQYF. V and J are TRBV7-9 and TRBJ2-3; D tentatively reads TRBD1 or TRBD2 (5 bases each). V gave up 5 bases and J gave up 0 bases, with 18 bases separating them. The CDR3 spans 17 residues. Germline CDR1 is SEHNR and CDR2 is FQNEAQ (reference sequence).

V gene TRBV10-3 combines with J gene TRBJ1-6; TRBD1 might be the D (5 bases). Trimming took 4 bases from V and 7 from J, leaving 11 bases between them. The CDR3 is 14 amino acids. CDR1 and CDR2 (germline): ENHRY, SYGVKD. The CDR3 region has the DNA TGTGCCATCAGTGGGACACGGGGGAATTCACCCCTCCACTTT. Amino acids: CAISGTRGNSPLHF.

This clonotype showed up many times. This rearrangement joins TRBV9 to TRBJ1-5; no clear D gene. The germline V and J ends were trimmed by 0 bases and 7 bases, with 8 bases remaining between them. The CDR3 is 13 residues long. Germline assignment: CDR1 SGDLS and CDR2 YYNGEE. CDR3 sequence reads: CASSVDSGQPQHF. Here the CDR3 DNA reads TGTGCCAGCAGCGTAGACAGCGGACAGCCCCAGCATTTT.

This clonotype has at least ten counts. The chain couples TRBV27 to TRBJ2-1, with TRBD2 as a possible D gene (5 bases). Trimming left V 5 bases short and J 2 bases short, with 22 bases between. The CDR3 loop spans 18 amino acids. Germline V gene lookup returns CDR1 MNHEY and CDR2 SMNVEV (reference sequence). This CDR3 reads CASSPFPVRRATYNEQFF. The CDR3 nucleotides read TGTGCCAGCAGTCCATTCCCTGTCAGGCGGGCAACCTACAATGAGCAGTTCTTC.

This clonotype came up many times. The chain combines TRBV28 with TRBJ1-2; D perhaps matches TRBD1 (5 bases). Trimming pared 2 bases from V and 7 bases from J, leaving 17 bases between. Per germline, CDR1 MDHEN and CDR2 SYDVKM. This CDR3 spans 15 amino acids. In DNA, the CDR3 is TGTGCCAGCAGTTTAGAGGCAGGGAGAAAAGGTGGCTACACCTTC. It yields the protein CASSLEAGRKGGYTF.

The rearrangement joins TRBV28 to TRBJ1-5, with D possibly matching TRBD1 (5 bases). Germline CDR1 MDHEN, CDR2 SYDVKM. Trimming cost V 3 bases and J 4 bases, with 16 bases left between them. The CDR3 sequence is 16 residues long. CDR3 sequence (DNA): TGTGCCAGCAGTTTCGGGGCATGGGCACTAAATCAGCCCCAGCATTTT. Its protein product is CASSFGAWALNQPQHF.